Sequencing of this T cell receptor beta chain was carried out in a study of blood T cell repertoires in COVID-19. The CDR3 consists of 10 residues. V shed 2 bases and J shed 6 bases, with 2 bases lying between them. Germline loops: CDR1 MDHEN, CDR2 SYDVKM. Sequencing used immunoSEQ multiplex PCR; TCRdb keeps in-frame clones, though not all of them. This sample has about 230,000 clones, with 70% to 90% found just once. The J gene is TRBJ2-7, the V gene TRBV28; D not resolved. The sample taken for sequencing was PBMCs or T cells enriched from blood (not recorded which). This sequence was found in a man in his late teens or twenties who had recovered from COVID-19. The CDR3 loop is CASSLREQYF. In DNA, the CDR3 is TGTGCCAGCAGTTTACGCGAGCAGTACTTC. Full variable domain (missing parts from reference TRBV28 and TRBJ2-7): DVKVTQSSRYLVKRTGEKVFLECVQDMDHENMFWYRQDPGLGLRLIYFSYDVKMKEKGDIPEGYSVSREKKERFSLILESASTNQTSMYLCASSLREQYFGPGTRLTVT.